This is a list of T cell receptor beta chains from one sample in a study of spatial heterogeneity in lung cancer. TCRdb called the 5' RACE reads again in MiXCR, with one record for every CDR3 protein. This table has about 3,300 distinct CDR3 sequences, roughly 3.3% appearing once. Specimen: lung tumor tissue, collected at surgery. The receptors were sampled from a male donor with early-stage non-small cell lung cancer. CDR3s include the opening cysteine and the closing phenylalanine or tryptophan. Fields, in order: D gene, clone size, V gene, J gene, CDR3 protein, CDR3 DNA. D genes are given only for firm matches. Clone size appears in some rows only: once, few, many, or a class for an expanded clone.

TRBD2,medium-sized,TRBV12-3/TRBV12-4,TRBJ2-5,CASSFTLAGGPVQYF,TGTGCCAGCAGTTTTACCCTAGCGGGGGGGCCTGTCCAGTACTTC
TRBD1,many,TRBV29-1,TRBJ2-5,CSVAGQGGQETQYF,TGCAGCGTTGCCGGACAGGGGGGGCAAGAGACCCAGTACTTC
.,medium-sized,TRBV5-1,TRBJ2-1,CASSLSLPKYNEQFF,TGCGCCAGCAGCTTGTCTCTCCCGAAGTACAATGAGCAGTTCTTC
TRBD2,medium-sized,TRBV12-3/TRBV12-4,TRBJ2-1,CASSLQSGGYNEQFF,TGTGCCAGCAGCCTCCAGAGCGGGGGTTACAATGAGCAGTTCTTC
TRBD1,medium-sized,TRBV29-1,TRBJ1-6,CSVGDRGSPLHF,TGCAGCGTTGGGGACAGGGGATCACCCCTCCACTTT
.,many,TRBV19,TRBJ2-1,CASSTAATLLGNEQFF,TGTGCCAGTAGTACCGCAGCTACTCTTTTAGGTAATGAGCAGTTCTTC
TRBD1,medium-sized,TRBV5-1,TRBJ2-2,CASSPTGTNTGELFF,TGCGCCAGCAGCCCGACAGGGACGAACACCGGGGAGCTGTTTTTT
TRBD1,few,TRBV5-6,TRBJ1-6,CASSGTTGGNSPLHF,TGTGCCAGCAGCGGGACGACAGGGGGCAATTCACCCCTCCACTTT
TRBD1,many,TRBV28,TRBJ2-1,CASSFVSGGAYNEQFF,TGTGCCAGCAGTTTTGTTTCAGGGGGCGCGTACAATGAGCAGTTCTTC
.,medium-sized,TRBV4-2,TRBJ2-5,CASSQDSIQETQYF,TGTGCCAGCAGCCAAGACAGCATTCAAGAGACCCAGTACTTC
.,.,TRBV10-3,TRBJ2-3,CAIRDSTGTDTQYF,TGTGCCATCAGGGACAGTACGGGCACAGATACGCAGTATTTT
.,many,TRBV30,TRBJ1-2,CAWVNYGYTF,TGTGCCTGGGTAAACTATGGCTACACCTTC
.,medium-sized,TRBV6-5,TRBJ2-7,CASSSQQGNYEQYF,TGTGCCAGCAGTAGCCAACAGGGCAACTACGAGCAGTACTTC
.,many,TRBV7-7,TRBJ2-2,CASASEPNTGELFF,TGTGCCAGCGCAAGTGAACCCAACACCGGGGAGCTGTTTTTT
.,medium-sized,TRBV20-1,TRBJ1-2,CSAKILGYTF,TGCAGTGCTAAGATTCTAGGCTACACCTTC
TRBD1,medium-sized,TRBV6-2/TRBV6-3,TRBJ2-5,CASRETGTGQETQYF,TGTGCCAGCAGAGAAACAGGGACAGGACAAGAGACCCAGTACTTC
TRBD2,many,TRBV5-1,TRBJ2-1,CASKLAGGNEQFF,TGCGCCAGCAAACTAGCGGGGGGCAATGAGCAGTTCTTC
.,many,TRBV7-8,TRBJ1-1,CASSLPGTTNTEAFF,TGTGCCAGCAGCTTACCCGGGACGACGAACACTGAAGCTTTCTTT
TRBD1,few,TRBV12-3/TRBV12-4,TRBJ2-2,CASSYRQGNTGELFF,TGTGCCAGCAGTTACCGACAGGGGAACACCGGGGAGCTGTTTTTT
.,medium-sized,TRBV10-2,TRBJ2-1,CASRSRATGEQFF,TGCGCCAGCAGATCACGTGCAACAGGGGAGCAGTTCTTC
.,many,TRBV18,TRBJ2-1,CASSPLDEQFF,TGTGCCAGCTCACCCCTCGATGAGCAGTTCTTC
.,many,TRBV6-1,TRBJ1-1,CASSEAGRLNTEAFF,TGTGCCAGCAGTGAAGCGGGGCGGCTGAACACTGAAGCTTTCTTT
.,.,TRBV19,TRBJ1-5,CASSIWAGPQPQHF,TGTGCCAGTAGTATCTGGGCAGGGCCCCAGCCCCAGCATTTT
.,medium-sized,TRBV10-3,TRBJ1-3,CAIRDGRSGNTIYF,TGTGCCATCAGGGACGGCCGCTCTGGAAACACCATATATTTT
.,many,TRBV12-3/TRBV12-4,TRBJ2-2,CASSQGVFTGELFF,TGTGCCAGCAGTCAAGGGGTTTTCACCGGGGAGCTGTTTTTT
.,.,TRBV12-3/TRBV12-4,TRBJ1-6,CASSLDRDYNSPLHF,TGTGCCAGCAGTTTAGATAGGGACTATAATTCACCCCTCCACTTT
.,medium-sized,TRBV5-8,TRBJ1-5,CASTYGTQPQHF,TGTGCCAGCACCTATGGGACGCAGCCCCAGCATTTT
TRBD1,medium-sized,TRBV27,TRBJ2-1,CASSPRGQGYNEQFF,TGTGCCAGCAGTCCGCGGGGACAGGGCTACAATGAGCAGTTCTTC
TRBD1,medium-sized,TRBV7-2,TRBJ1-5,CASSSRTGGNQPQHF,TGTGCCAGCAGCTCACGGACAGGGGGGAATCAGCCCCAGCATTTT
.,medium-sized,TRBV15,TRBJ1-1,CATSRDRRAGAKEAFF,TGTGCCACCAGCAGAGATCGGCGGGCAGGGGCGAAAGAAGCTTTCTTT
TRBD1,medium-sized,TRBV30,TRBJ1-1,CAWSSPDRGRTEAFF,TGTGCCTGGAGTTCCCCGGACAGGGGTCGGACTGAAGCTTTCTTT
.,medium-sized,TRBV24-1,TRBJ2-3,CATSDLTGLDTQYF,TGTGCCACCAGTGATTTAACAGGGTTAGATACGCAGTATTTT
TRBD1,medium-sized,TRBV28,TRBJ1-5,CASGWTGPPQHF,TGTGCCAGCGGTTGGACAGGGCCGCCCCAGCATTTT
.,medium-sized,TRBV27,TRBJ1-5,CASSFSIDLPQHF,TGTGCCAGCAGTTTTTCAATCGATTTGCCCCAGCATTTT
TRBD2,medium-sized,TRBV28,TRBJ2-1,CASSSSRTSGGHMEQFF,TGTGCCAGCAGTTCCTCCCGGACTAGCGGGGGTCATATGGAGCAGTTCTTC
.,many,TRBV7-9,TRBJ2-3,CASSLTAIRTDTQYF,TGTGCCAGCAGCTTGACTGCCATACGCACAGATACGCAGTATTTT
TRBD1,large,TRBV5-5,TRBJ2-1,CASRTRTGPWFF,TGTGCCAGCAGGACACGGACAGGACCTTGGTTCTTC
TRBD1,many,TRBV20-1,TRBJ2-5,CSAKGTGETVKTQYF,TGCAGTGCTAAAGGGACAGGGGAAACCGTGAAGACCCAGTACTTC
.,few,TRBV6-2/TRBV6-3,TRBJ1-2,CASSPGPEFGYTF,TGTGCCAGCAGCCCAGGACCCGAATTCGGCTACACCTTC
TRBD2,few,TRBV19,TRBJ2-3,CASSILAGGGLGTDTQYF,TGTGCCAGTAGTATCCTAGCGGGGGGAGGACTAGGCACAGATACGCAGTATTTT
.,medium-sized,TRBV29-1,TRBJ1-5,CSVETAQGQPQHF,TGCAGCGTTGAAACGGCCCAGGGACAGCCCCAGCATTTT
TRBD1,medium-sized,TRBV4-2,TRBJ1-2,CASSQDRGDRDGYTF,TGTGCCAGCAGCCAAGATCGGGGGGACAGGGACGGCTACACCTTC
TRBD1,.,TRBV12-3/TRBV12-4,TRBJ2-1,CASSLTGFGEQFF,TGTGCCAGCAGTCTGACAGGGTTTGGCGAGCAGTTCTTC
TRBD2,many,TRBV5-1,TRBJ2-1,CASSLKRGPYNEQFF,TGCGCCAGCAGCTTGAAGCGGGGGCCGTACAATGAGCAGTTCTTC
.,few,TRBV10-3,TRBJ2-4,CAISGNSNYIQYF,TGTGCCATCAGTGGAAACAGCAATTACATTCAGTACTTC
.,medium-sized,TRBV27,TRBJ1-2,CASSLSGQVVGYTF,TGTGCCAGCAGTTTATCGGGGCAGGTCGTGGGCTACACCTTC
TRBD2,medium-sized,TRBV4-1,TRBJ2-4,CASSQSSGGVGAKNIQYF,TGCGCCAGCAGCCAATCTAGCGGGGGGGTCGGCGCCAAAAACATTCAGTACTTC
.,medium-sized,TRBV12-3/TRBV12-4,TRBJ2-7,CATTGTYPYEQYF,TGTGCCACAACCGGGACCTACCCATACGAGCAGTACTTC
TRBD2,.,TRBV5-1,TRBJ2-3,CASSLGRDYTDTQYF,TGCGCCAGCAGCTTGGGGCGGGACTACACAGATACGCAGTATTTT
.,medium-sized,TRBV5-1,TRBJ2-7,CASSLDPSQSSYEQYF,TGCGCCAGCAGCTTGGATCCTAGTCAAAGCTCCTACGAGCAGTACTTC
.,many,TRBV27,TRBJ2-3,CASSPGGRGDTQYF,TGTGCCAGCAGTCCCGGCGGGCGGGGAGATACGCAGTATTTT
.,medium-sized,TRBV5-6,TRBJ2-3,CASSFATSTDTQYF,TGTGCCAGCAGCTTTGCTACAAGCACAGATACGCAGTATTTT
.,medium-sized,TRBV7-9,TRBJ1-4,CASSPEGWPSGKLFF,TGTGCCAGCAGCCCTGAAGGGTGGCCGAGTGGAAAACTGTTTTTT
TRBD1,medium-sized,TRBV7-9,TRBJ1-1,CASSSWTGNAEAFF,TGTGCCAGCAGCTCCTGGACAGGGAACGCTGAAGCTTTCTTT
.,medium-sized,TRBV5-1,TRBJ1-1,CASSLSESARAFF,TGCGCCAGCAGCTTGAGTGAGTCAGCGAGAGCTTTCTTT
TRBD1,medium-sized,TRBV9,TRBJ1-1,CASSVAGTGANTEAFF,TGTGCCAGCAGCGTAGCAGGGACAGGGGCGAACACTGAAGCTTTCTTT
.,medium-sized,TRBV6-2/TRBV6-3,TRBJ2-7,CASSYPAYEQYF,TGTGCCAGCAGTTACCCGGCCTACGAGCAGTACTTC
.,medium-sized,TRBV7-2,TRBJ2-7,CASSLAGGTYEQYF,TGTGCCAGCAGCTTAGCTGGGGGGACATACGAGCAGTACTTC
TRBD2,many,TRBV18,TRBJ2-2,CASSKTSGSNTGELFF,TGTGCCAGCTCAAAGACTAGCGGGTCGAACACCGGGGAGCTGTTTTTT
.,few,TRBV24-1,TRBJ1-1,CATSEADNTEAFF,TGTGCCACCAGTGAGGCAGACAACACTGAAGCTTTCTTT